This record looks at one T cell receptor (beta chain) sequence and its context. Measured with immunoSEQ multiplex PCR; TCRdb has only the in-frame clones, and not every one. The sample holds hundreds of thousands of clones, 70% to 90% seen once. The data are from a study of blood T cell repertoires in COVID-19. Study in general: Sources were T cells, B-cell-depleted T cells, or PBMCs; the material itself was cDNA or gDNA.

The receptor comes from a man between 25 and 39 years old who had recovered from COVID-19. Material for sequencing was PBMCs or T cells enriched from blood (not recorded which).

The CDR3 spells CATSREWGAGGFNEQFF. The CDR3 bases are TGTGCCACCAGCAGAGAGTGGGGAGCGGGGGGATTCAATGAGCAGTTCTTC. The chain couples TRBV15 to TRBJ2-1; 9 bases line up with TRBD2. Germline V gene data show CDR1 as LNHNV and CDR2 as YYDKDF (reference sequence). CDR3 length: 17 residues. V lost 0 bases to trimming and J lost 6 bases; unmatched junction nucleotides: 9. The variable domain in full, with the rest retrieved from reference TRBV15 and TRBJ2-1, is DAMVIQNPRYQVTQFGKPVTLSCSQTLNHNVMYWYQQKSSQAPKLLFHYYDKDFNNEADTPDNFQSRRPNTSFCFLDIRSPGLGDTAMYLCATSREWGAGGFNEQFFGPGTRLTVL.